Sequencing of this TCR beta chain was carried out in a study of cytomegalovirus exposure and HLA in healthy donors. The CDR3 totals 13 residues. Losses at the gene ends were 6 bases for V and 4 bases for J; bases not matched to a gene: 9. Germline CDR1 SQVTM, CDR2 ANQGSEA. Method: immunoSEQ multiplex PCR; TCRdb's copy keeps in-frame clones and lacks some. The data contain about 110,000 clones, more than 85% of them singletons. The clonotype comes from a woman between 18 and 29 years old in good health and CMV-seropositive. Material: PBMCs. This chain joins TRBV29-1 and TRBJ2-7; TRBD2 matches 7 bases. The CDR3 loop reads CSVSVLADYEQYF. The CDR3 bases are TGCAGCGTCTCGGTGCTAGCGGATTACGAGCAGTACTTC.